This is a list of T cell receptor beta chains from one sample in a study of glioma-infiltrating T cells after dendritic cell vaccination. The method was immunoSEQ multiplex PCR; TCRdb's version includes in-frame clones alone and lacks a portion of them. This table holds about 49,000 clones, over 75% found once. Sequences were derived from blood, sampled before dendritic cell vaccination. The source is a human donor with glioblastoma. Both conserved end residues are part of each CDR3. The D gene is left open where the match is weak. Rows give clone size only sometimes, using once, few, many, or a class for an expanded clone.

D gene | clone size | J gene | V gene | CDR3 protein | CDR3 DNA
- | - | TRBJ2-7 | TRBV9 | CASSVHTGTEQYF | TGTGCCAGCAGCGTCCATACAGGGACCGAGCAGTACTTC
- | - | TRBJ2-1 | TRBV29-1 | CSVPRASSYNEQFF | TGCAGCGTTCCCAGGGCGAGCTCCTACAATGAGCAGTTCTTC
TRBD2 | - | TRBJ2-3 | TRBV7-9 | CASSLRRGGDDTQYF | TGTGCCAGCAGCTTACGGCGGGGGGGTGATGATACGCAGTATTTT
- | - | TRBJ2-7 | TRBV5-1 | CASSLVMDGGYEQYF | TGCGCCAGCAGCTTGGTGATGGACGGAGGCTACGAGCAGTACTTC
- | - | TRBJ1-1 | TRBV7-2 | CASSVGGMNTEAFF | TGTGCCAGCAGCGTGGGGGGAATGAACACTGAAGCTTTCTTT
TRBD1 | - | TRBJ1-1 | TRBV6-5 | CASSPRTGASTEAFF | TGTGCCAGCAGTCCGAGGACAGGGGCGTCGACTGAAGCTTTCTTT
- | once | TRBJ2-3 | TRBV5-1 | CASSLAARTDTQYF | TGCGCCAGCAGCTTAGCTGCCCGCACAGATACGCAGTATTTT
TRBD1 | few | TRBJ1-4 | TRBV6-6 | CASSYSQGAHEKLFF | TGTGCCAGCAGTTACTCACAGGGGGCGCACGAAAAACTGTTTTTT
TRBD1 | - | TRBJ1-1 | TRBV4-1 | CASTRQGAGDTEAFF | TGCGCCAGCACCAGACAGGGGGCTGGGGACACTGAAGCTTTCTTT
TRBD1 | - | TRBJ2-1 | TRBV7-3 | CASSFRQGVSYNEQFF | TGTGCCAGCAGCTTTAGGCAGGGGGTTTCCTACAATGAGCAGTTCTTC
- | - | TRBJ1-6 | TRBV30 | CAWRAGPSDSPLHF | TGTGCCTGGAGGGCAGGGCCTTCTGATTCACCCCTCCACTTT
TRBD1 | - | TRBJ2-7 | TRBV19 | CASSIVGTGVEQYF | TGTGCCAGTAGTATAGTCGGGACAGGGGTCGAGCAGTACTTC
TRBD2 | - | TRBJ2-2 | TRBV2 | CASSDDDSGIPMGTGELFF | TGTGCCAGCAGTGATGATGATAGCGGGATCCCTATGGGGACCGGGGAGCTGTTTTTT
- | - | TRBJ2-2 | TRBV7-2 | CASSLDGVGELFF | TGTGCCAGCAGCTTAGACGGGGTCGGGGAGCTGTTTTTT
- | - | TRBJ1-2 | TRBV30 | CAAPQGLSVINYGHTF | TGTGCCGCCCCGCAGGGCTTGTCTGTGATTAACTATGGCCACACCTTC
- | - | TRBJ1-1 | TRBV9 | CASSVGRGYEAFF | TGTGCCAGCAGCGTAGGACGAGGGTATGAGGCTTTCTTT
- | - | TRBJ2-5 | TRBV15 | CATSRDGQTQYF | TGTGCCACCAGCAGAGATGGACAAACCCAGTACTTC
TRBD2 | - | TRBJ2-1 | TRBV5-4 | CASSWGTSEANEQFF | TGTGCCAGCAGTTGGGGGACTAGCGAGGCCAATGAGCAGTTCTTC
- | once | TRBJ1-1 | TRBV27 | CASSLLGLGRATSGAFF | TGTGCCAGCAGTTTATTAGGCCTCGGGAGGGCCACCTCCGGGGCTTTCTTT
TRBD1 | - | TRBJ1-2 | TRBV27 | CASSLQGAMGYTF | TGTGCCAGCAGTTTACAGGGGGCGATGGGCTACACCTTC
- | - | TRBJ1-4 | TRBV29-1 | CSVLVQTNEKLFF | TGCAGCGTTTTGGTACAGACTAATGAAAAACTGTTTTTT
- | - | TRBJ1-2 | TRBV27 | CASSLEGSSYGYTF | TGTGCCAGCAGTTTGGAGGGAAGCAGTTATGGCTACACCTTC
- | - | TRBJ1-3 | TRBV9 | CASSATGLAGNTIYF | TGTGCCAGCAGCGCGACAGGTTTGGCTGGAAACACCATATATTTT
- | few | TRBJ1-3 | TRBV30 | CAWSVTVGNTIYF | TGTGCCTGGAGTGTCACTGTAGGAAACACCATATATTTT
TRBD2 | - | TRBJ2-1 | TRBV10-2 | CASTASGTNEQFF | TGCGCCAGCACGGCTAGCGGGACCAATGAGCAGTTCTTC
- | few | TRBJ1-1 | TRBV2 | CASSAFGRTEAFF | TGTGCCAGCAGTGCTTTTGGCAGAACAGAAGCTTTCTTT
TRBD1 | - | TRBJ2-7 | TRBV18 | CASSPGQLYEQYF | TGTGCCAGCTCGCCGGGACAGCTGTACGAGCAGTACTTC
TRBD1 | - | TRBJ2-7 | TRBV19 | CASSPQDRGRYEQYF | TGTGCCAGTAGTCCACAGGACAGGGGGCGGTACGAGCAGTACTTC